Reported below is one T cell receptor beta chain. Its antigen is unknown. The record has no base qualities; no much larger clone is one base away. Interpreted using the paper, the time point label stands for: baseline before first vaccination. Vaccinee samples came from UK trials COV001 and COV002, including a single-blind randomized controlled phase 2/3 trial of AZD1222 (ChAdOx1 nCoV-19) in healthy adults. For TCRbeta chain sequencing, PBMC samples were collected from trial participants at day 0 and at day 28 after the second dose. This specimen comes from a study of T cell responses to AZD1222 COVID-19 vaccine (dated by TCRdb to the early 2020s). Concerning the study at large: AZD1222 recipients given second doses at about 4 weeks or at about 12 weeks were pooled, since spike-specific TCR depth and breadth were not found to differ between the two schedules. Enrollment into the trials was organized by age into subgroups of 18-55, 56-69 and 70-plus years, and those subgroups contained approximately 160, 26 and 62 TCR-sequenced participants, respectively. TCR sequencing was performed for roughly 240 trial participants, of whom some 200 were given two doses of AZD1222 and 26 were given two doses of MenACWY control vaccine. Overall study outcomes, separate from this receptor: In the small 56-69-year group, the increase in depth fell short of significance, most likely because of low power. Spike-specific TCR breadth and depth rose significantly after two AZD1222 doses compared with day 0 and with MenACWY recipients. Only five to seven AZD1222 recipients were SARS-CoV-2 seropositive at baseline, limiting conclusions about previously exposed vaccinees. Vaccine-associated CD4 TCRs spanned the whole spike protein, with dominant responses in regions 160-218 and 743-854. Because no samples from the day 14 peak response were available, repertoires could be characterized only after the peak T cell response. Most participants were white British and females outnumbered males, and the authors suggested that clonal diversity may have been underestimated. Reportedly, almost half of the unique spike-specific TCRs recognized epitopes lying outside the regions that are mutated in the B.1.351 and B.1.1.7 variants.

V lost 1 base and J lost 7 bases, and the count of bases not matched to a germline gene is 12. CDR1 and CDR2 were assigned from the germline V gene as SGHTA and FQGNSA. The CDR3, from cysteine to phenylalanine, totals 17 residues. Solely the CDR3 DNA is kept, with 51 bases framed from the first base. The CDR3 regions of human TCRbeta chains were subjected to immunosequencing. On the study's bioinformatics: Repertoire TCRs were matched against a reference library of SARS-CoV-2-specific TCRs generated with the MIRA antigen-specificity platform. Breadth meant the fraction of unique TCRs that were SARS-CoV-2-associated, whereas depth meant the fraction of total T cells that were SARS-CoV-2-associated. Using the MIRA data, each spike-specific TCR was assigned both to the spike region to which the TCR was reactive and to a CD4 or CD8 class. Log10-transformed breadth and depth values were compared by one-way ANOVA with Sidak's multiple comparisons tests. Imported from immuneACCESS, the table was reduced by TCRdb to in-frame sequences with V and J called. These copies leave out some clones; in studies compared against another copy, an unresolved V gene accounts for under half, and the cause of the remainder is not known. V, J and clone size reflect that table, while D and trimming were determined from the DNA. For this sample the table gives about 98,000 clones, of which about 88% were detected only once. The ten largest clones represent less than 6% of the sample.

The receptor was derived from an adult in good health. Sequencing was performed on peripheral blood, taken on day 0 of AZD1222 vaccination. The chain is encoded by TRBV7-2 joined to TRBJ2-1, with 8 central nucleotides matching TRBD2. Read as DNA, the sequence is TGTGCCAGCAGCTTAGTGCTGAGCGGGGGAAAACAAAATGAGCAGTTCTTC. Translated, it gives CASSLVLSGGKQNEQFF. When the CDR3 is completed using the reference TRBV7-2 and TRBJ2-1 genes on either side, the full variable domain is GAGVSQSPSNKVTEKGKDVELRCDPISGHTALYWYRQSLGQGLEFLIYFQGNSAPDKSGLPSDRFSAERTGGSVSTLTIQRTQQEDSAVYLCASSLVLSGGKQNEQFFGPGTRLTVL.